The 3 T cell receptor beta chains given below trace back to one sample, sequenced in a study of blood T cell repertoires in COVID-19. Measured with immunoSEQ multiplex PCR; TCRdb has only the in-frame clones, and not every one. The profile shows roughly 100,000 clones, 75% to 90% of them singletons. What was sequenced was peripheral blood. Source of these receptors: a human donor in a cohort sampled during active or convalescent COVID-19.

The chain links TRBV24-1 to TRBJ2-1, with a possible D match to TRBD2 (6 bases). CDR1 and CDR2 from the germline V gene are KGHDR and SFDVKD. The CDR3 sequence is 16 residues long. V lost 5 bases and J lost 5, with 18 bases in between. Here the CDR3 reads CATSGVRGSGHNEQFF. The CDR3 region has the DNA TGTGCCACCAGTGGCGTGCGGGGCTCCGGCCACAATGAGCAGTTCTTC.

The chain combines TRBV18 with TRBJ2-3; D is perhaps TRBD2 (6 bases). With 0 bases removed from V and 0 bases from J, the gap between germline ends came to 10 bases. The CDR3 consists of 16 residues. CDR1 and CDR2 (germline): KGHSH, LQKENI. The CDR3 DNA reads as TGTGCCAGCTCACCACCGGAGGGGCGCAGCACAGATACGCAGTATTTT. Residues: CASSPPEGRSTDTQYF.

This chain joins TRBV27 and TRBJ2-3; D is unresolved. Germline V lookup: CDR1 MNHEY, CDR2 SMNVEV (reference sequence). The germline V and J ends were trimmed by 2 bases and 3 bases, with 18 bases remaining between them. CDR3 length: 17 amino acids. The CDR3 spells CASSLEVYRPPTDTQYF. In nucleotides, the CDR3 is TGTGCCAGCAGTTTAGAGGTCTATCGGCCCCCTACAGATACGCAGTATTTT.